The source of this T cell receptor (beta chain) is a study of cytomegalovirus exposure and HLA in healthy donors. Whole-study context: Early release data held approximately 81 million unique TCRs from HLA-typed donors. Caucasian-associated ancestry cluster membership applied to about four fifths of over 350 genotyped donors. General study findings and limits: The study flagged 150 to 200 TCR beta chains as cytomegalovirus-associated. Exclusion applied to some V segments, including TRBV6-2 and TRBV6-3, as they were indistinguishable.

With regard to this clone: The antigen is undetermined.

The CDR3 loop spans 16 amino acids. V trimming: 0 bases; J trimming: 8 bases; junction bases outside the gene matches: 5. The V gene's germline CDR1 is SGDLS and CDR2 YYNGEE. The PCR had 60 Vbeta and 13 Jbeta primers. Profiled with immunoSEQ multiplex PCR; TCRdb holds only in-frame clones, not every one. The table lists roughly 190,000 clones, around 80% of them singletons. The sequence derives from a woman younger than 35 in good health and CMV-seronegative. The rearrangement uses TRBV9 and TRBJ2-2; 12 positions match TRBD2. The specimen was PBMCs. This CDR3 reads CASSVDRLAGAGELFF. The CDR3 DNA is TGTGCCAGCAGCGTAGATAGACTAGCGGGAGCGGGGGAGCTGTTTTTT.